The 19 T cell receptor beta chains below all came from one sample that was sequenced in a study of T cells after yellow fever vaccination. TCRdb fed the 5' RACE reads into MiXCR, producing one record per CDR3 protein. Of a few hundred thousand distinct CDR3 sequences listed, approximately 6% are singletons. Source: PBMCs, taken 5 days after the yellow fever booster vaccination. These receptors all come from a man under 40 who received the YFV17D yellow fever vaccine.

This clonotype was seen many times. V usage is TRBV7-8 and J usage is TRBJ1-1; D might be TRBD1 (5 bases). The CDR3 extends over 14 amino acids. CDR1 and CDR2 from the germline V gene are SGHVS and FQNEAQ. V was shortened by 3 bases and J by 2 bases, with 10 bases between the two germline ends. The chain's CDR3 is CASSLVTGNTEAFF. CDR3 coding DNA: TGTGCCAGCAGCTTGGTTACAGGAAACACTGAAGCTTTCTTT.

This rearrangement joins TRBV29-1 to TRBJ2-2; 7 bases agree with TRBD1. Germline V gene sequence: CDR1 SQVTM, CDR2 ANQGSEA. The CDR3 covers 15 residues. In nucleotides, the CDR3 is TGCAGTGTGTCTTCCGGGACAGAGGGTTCCGGGGAGCTGTTTTTT. The encoded protein is CSVSSGTEGSGELFF.

This clonotype was picked up a small number of times. The chain couples TRBV12-3 or TRBV12-4 to TRBJ2-2; D is unclear. CDR3 length equals 12 residues. Trimming shortened V by 8 bases and J by 2 bases, and 6 bases separated the two germline ends. The CDR3 DNA is TGTGCCAGCGTATCAAACACCGGGGAGCTGTTTTTT. This sequence encodes CASVSNTGELFF.

This clonotype was observed a handful of times. The rearrangement joins TRBV28 to TRBJ2-7; 11 bases agree with TRBD1. There are 14 residues in the CDR3. V shed 2 bases and J 6 bases; nucleotides not matched to a gene: 3. The germline CDR1 and CDR2 sequences are MDHEN and SYDVKM. The DNA of the CDR3 is TGTGCCAGCAGTTTAGAAGGGACAGGGGGCGAGCAGTACTTC. Protein product: CASSLEGTGGEQYF.

This clonotype was seen only a few times. The chain has TRBV19 and TRBJ2-2; 9 bases map to TRBD1. The CDR3 is made up of 15 amino acids. V was clipped by 6 bases and J by 4 bases; unmatched bases: 6. Looked up from germline, CDR1 is LNHDA and CDR2 is SQIVND (reference sequence). CDR3 residues: CASSRTGVSTGELFF. In DNA, the CDR3 is TGTGCCAGTAGCAGGACAGGGGTGAGCACCGGGGAGCTGTTTTTT.

This clonotype came up many times. The chain joins TRBV7-2 to TRBJ2-1; 14 bases are shared with TRBD2. V lost 6 bases to trimming and J lost 9 bases; unmatched junction nucleotides: 4. The germline V gene has CDR1 SGHTA and CDR2 FQGNSA. The CDR3 is 14 residues long. CDR3 residues: CASRTSGRAVEQFF. The DNA for the CDR3 is TGTGCCAGCAGGACTAGCGGGAGGGCCGTTGAGCAGTTCTTC.

Many counts were recorded for this clonotype. The chain employs TRBV7-9 and TRBJ2-7; 14 bases map to TRBD2. J was trimmed by 6 bases and V by 5 bases; bases with no gene match: 6. This CDR3 region has 15 residues. Germline loops: CDR1 SEHNR, CDR2 FQNEAQ (reference sequence). The CDR3 loop is CASSQGTSGSSEQYF. The DNA for the CDR3 is TGTGCCAGCAGCCAAGGGACTAGCGGGAGCTCCGAGCAGTACTTC.

This clonotype was picked up a small number of times. This chain connects TRBV20-1 to TRBJ2-5; no clear D. CDR3 size: 14 residues. V lost 8 bases, J lost 5 bases, and 21 bases lay in between. Germline CDR1 is DFQATT and CDR2 is SNEGSKA (reference sequence). CDR3 sequence reads: CSSTSDARRETQYF. CDR3 nucleotides: TGCAGTTCGACCTCGGACGCAAGACGGGAGACCCAGTACTTC.

V is TRBV6-5 and J is TRBJ2-7; 8 bases line up with TRBD1. J gave up 6 bases and V 5 bases, and 9 bases lay outside the gene matches. The CDR3 loop spans 14 amino acids. Germline CDR1 MNHEY, CDR2 SVGAGI. As DNA, the CDR3 is TGTGCCAGCAGTCTACAGGGGGGCACCTTCGAGCAGTACTTC. It is translated as CASSLQGGTFEQYF.

This clonotype was seen ten or more times. This rearrangement joins TRBV6-1 to TRBJ2-7; 7 bases map to TRBD1. The CDR3 runs 17 residues. The V gene end was trimmed by 5 bases and the J gene end by 0 bases; junction bases not matched to a gene: 13. Germline CDR1 is MNHNS and CDR2 is SASEGT. CDR3 nucleotides: TGTGCCAGCAGTCAAACCTATGGACAGGCCTTCTCCTACGAGCAGTACTTC. Residues: CASSQTYGQAFSYEQYF.

This clonotype was observed a handful of times. The chain uses TRBV6-5 and TRBJ2-5; 7 bases match TRBD1. The V and J ends lost 0 bases and 4 bases, in that order; junction bases with no gene match: 5. The V gene's germline CDR1 is MNHEY and CDR2 SVGAGI. The CDR3 consists of 15 residues. This CDR3 is CASSYSKGAGETQYF. The CDR3 DNA is TGTGCCAGCAGTTACTCGAAGGGGGCGGGAGAGACCCAGTACTTC.

This clonotype showed up many times. The chain joins TRBV20-1 to TRBJ2-3; D remains unclear. Trimming pared 3 bases from V and 6 bases from J, leaving 13 bases between. CDR3 length: 13 residues. CDR1 is DFQATT, CDR2 SNEGSKA, per germline (reference sequence). The CDR3 DNA follows: TGCAGTGCTAGGTTTCGCCCTGCGGATACGCAGTATTTT. Translated, it gives CSARFRPADTQYF.

The table lists this clonotype with a few counts. V usage is TRBV3-1 and J usage is TRBJ1-2; 7 positions match TRBD1. J gave up 8 bases and V 1 base, and 16 bases lay outside the gene matches. The CDR3 runs to 17 residues. Germline loops: CDR1 LGHDT, CDR2 YNNKEL (reference sequence). The chain's CDR3 is CASSQAARGTVFKGYTF. In DNA form, the CDR3 reads TGTGCCAGCAGCCAAGCAGCTCGGGGGACAGTGTTCAAGGGCTACACCTTC. The full variable domain, its missing parts supplied by reference TRBV3-1 and TRBJ1-2, is DTAVSQTPKYLVTQMGNDKSIKCEQNLGHDTMYWYKQDSKKFLKIMFSYNNKELIINETVPNRFSPKSPDKAHLNLHINSLELGDSAVYFCASSQAARGTVFKGYTFGSGTRLTVV.

This rearrangement joins TRBV7-2 to TRBJ2-3, with unresolved D. V was pared by 5 bases and J by 5 bases, with 11 bases between. CDR1 SGHTA and CDR2 FQGNSA come from the germline V gene. The CDR3 spans 13 residues. CDR3 protein: CASSRIMIDTQYF. DNA of the CDR3: TGTGCCAGCAGCCGTATTATGATAGATACGCAGTATTTT.

Note on this clonotype: This likely traces to a read error, being one base from a far larger clone. The chain joins TRBV14 to TRBJ2-1; D unclear. Germline V CDR1 and CDR2: SGHDN, FVKESK. The CDR3 is 10 amino acids. The CDR3 loop is CASSLNEKFF. Here the CDR3 DNA reads TGTGCCAGCAGCCTCAATGAGAAGTTCTTC.

This clonotype came up a few times. This CDR3 reads CASKRGAGETDTQYF. The CDR3 DNA reads as TGTGCCAGTAAAAGGGGAGCGGGGGAGACGGATACGCAGTATTTT. V is TRBV19 and J is TRBJ2-3; the match to TRBD2 covers 8 bases. The J segment lost 6 bases and the V segment lost 7 bases, leaving 12 bases of the junction unmatched. The CDR3 runs 15 residues. Germline V gene lookup returns CDR1 LNHDA and CDR2 SQIVND (reference sequence).

A note on this clonotype: One end of the junction fails to match germline, which may point to a read error. The V and J genes are TRBV4-1 and TRBJ2-7, with TRBD2 as a possible D gene (6 bases). Germline values: CDR1 MGHRA, CDR2 YSYEKL. CDR3 length equals 15 residues. The chain's CDR3 is CARSHTSGGAGEQYF. CDR3 nucleotides: TGCGCCAGGAGCCACACGAGCGGAGGGGCTGGCGAGCAGTACTTC.

The rearrangement joins TRBV6-5 to TRBJ2-1, with TRBD2 matching 12 bases. The CDR3 consists of 15 residues. CDR1 and CDR2 (germline): MNHEY, SVGAGI. V shed 4 bases, J shed 9 bases, and the junction held 7 bases outside the gene matches. The CDR3 sequence: CASSLTSGSVGEQFF. For the CDR3, the DNA is TGTGCCAGCAGTTTGACTAGCGGGAGCGTTGGTGAGCAGTTCTTC.

This clonotype was picked up a small number of times. The chain carries TRBV5-1 and TRBJ2-2; 8 bases line up with TRBD2. This CDR3 contains 16 residues. CDR1 and CDR2 (germline): SGHRS, YFSETQ. The junction had 14 bases not matched to a gene; V was cut back by 5 bases and J by 8 bases. This chain's CDR3 is CASRTLGTSLHGELFF. DNA for the CDR3: TGCGCCAGCAGAACGCTCGGGACTAGTCTCCATGGGGAGCTGTTTTTT. The entire variable domain, with the rest obtained from reference TRBV5-1 and TRBJ2-2, is as follows: KAGVTQTPRYLIKTRGQQVTLSCSPISGHRSVSWYQQTPGQGLQFLFEYFSETQRNKGNFPGRFSGRQFSNSRSEMNVSTLELGDSALYLCASRTLGTSLHGELFFGEGSRLTVL.